What follows are 23 T cell receptor beta chains derived from one specimen sequenced in a study of T cell responses to AZD1222 COVID-19 vaccine. TCRdb's table, derived via immunoSEQ multiplex PCR, lists solely in-frame clones and lacks some. Among some 160,000 clones listed, almost 90% were seen once. The specimen was peripheral blood, collected on day 0 of AZD1222 vaccination. The receptors shown here come from an adult in good health.

The V gene is TRBV12-3 or TRBV12-4, the J gene TRBJ1-5; D is unresolved. V dropped 0 bases and J dropped 5 bases, with 5 bases sitting between them. The CDR3 has 13 residues. This CDR3 is CASSLAEDQPQHF. In DNA form, the CDR3 reads TGTGCCAGCAGTTTAGCCGAGGATCAGCCCCAGCATTTT.

The rearrangement uses TRBV5-5 and TRBJ1-5; D unresolved. There are 15 residues in the CDR3. Trimming removed 0 bases at V and 0 bases at J, with 7 bases between. Looked up from germline, CDR1 is SGHKS and CDR2 is YYEKEE (reference sequence). In DNA, the CDR3 is TGTGCCAGCAGCTTGGGAGTGGATAGCAATCAGCCCCAGCATTTT. It encodes CASSLGVDSNQPQHF.

The J gene is TRBJ1-1, the V gene TRBV4-3; D call uncertain. V was trimmed by 1 base and J by 7 bases, leaving 13 bases between them. The CDR3 is 14 amino acids. Germline CDR1 is LGHNA and CDR2 is YSLEER. CDR3 protein: CASSQAREVGEAFF. CDR3 coding DNA: TGCGCCAGCAGCCAAGCTAGGGAGGTGGGTGAAGCTTTCTTT.

This clone was seen just once. The chain employs TRBV6-5 and TRBJ1-3; 8 bases are a match to TRBD1. The V and J ends lost 8 bases and 2 bases, in that order; junction bases with no gene match: 8. The length of the CDR3 is 15 residues. Germline CDR1 MNHEY, CDR2 SVGAGI. CDR3 in DNA: TGTGCCAGCGGCCCGACAGGGGTGACTGGAAACACCATATATTTT. This encodes CASGPTGVTGNTIYF.

The V call is TRBV6-2 or TRBV6-3, the J call TRBJ2-7; possible D gene TRBD1, 5 bases. CDR1 and CDR2 from the germline V gene are MNHEY and SVGEGT. V was trimmed by 5 bases and J by 3 bases, leaving 17 bases between them. CDR3 size: 15 residues. The CDR3 sequence is CASSRIRTLLYEQYF. DNA for the CDR3: TGTGCCAGCAGTCGAATCAGGACATTACTCTACGAGCAGTACTTC.

V is TRBV2 and J is TRBJ2-5; D not resolved. V shed 9 bases and J shed 1 base, with 9 bases lying between them. Germline values: CDR1 SNHLY, CDR2 FYNNEI. This CDR3 contains 12 residues. CDR3 region: CASGGPQETQYF. The CDR3 bases are TGTGCCAGTGGCGGACCCCAAGAGACCCAGTACTTC.

In the case of this clone: Other DNA sequences in this specimen translate into the identical CDR3. The CDR3 sequence: CASDRGPNTEAFF. For the CDR3, the DNA is TGTGCCAGCGACAGGGGTCCTAACACTGAAGCTTTCTTT. The chain carries TRBV19 and TRBJ1-1; TRBD1 matches 8 bases. This CDR3 has 13 residues. Per germline, CDR1 LNHDA and CDR2 SQIVND (reference sequence). The V and J ends lost 9 bases and 2 bases, in that order; junction bases with no gene match: 5.

The J gene is TRBJ1-1, the V gene TRBV4-1, with TRBD1 identical over 7 bases. V gave up 5 bases and J gave up 4 bases; unmatched junction bases: 10. The CDR3 has 15 residues. The V gene's germline CDR1 is MGHRA and CDR2 YSYEKL. CDR3 amino acids: CASSAPTGETTEAFF. DNA of the CDR3: TGCGCCAGCAGCGCACCCACAGGGGAAACCACTGAAGCTTTCTTT.

CDR3 nucleotide sequence: TGTGCCAGCAGTGAACATACTGCCGGGACAGGGGGCTATGGCTACACCTTC. It is translated as CASSEHTAGTGGYGYTF. This chain links TRBV28 with TRBJ1-2; 11 bases map to TRBD1. The V gene end was trimmed by 5 bases and the J gene end by 4 bases; junction bases not matched to a gene: 12. Germline V gene data show CDR1 as MDHEN and CDR2 as SYDVKM. The CDR3 has 17 residues.

The gene calls are TRBV11-2 and TRBJ1-4, with a tentative D call TRBD1 (6 bases). Germline loops: CDR1 SGHAT, CDR2 FQNNGV. The CDR3 spans 14 residues. The V end was cut by 5 bases, the J end by 7 bases, with 14 bases between. The CDR3 bases are TGTGCCAGCAGCCGTGACAGGATGAGTGAAAAACTGTTTTTT. As protein: CASSRDRMSEKLFF.

The chain combines TRBV5-5 with TRBJ1-6; D unresolved. V shed 0 bases and J shed 6 bases, with 13 bases lying between them. Per the germline V gene, CDR1 is SGHKS and CDR2 is YYEKEE (reference sequence). The CDR3 extends over 16 amino acids. The CDR3 sequence: CASSLAWAGANSPLHF. CDR3 nucleotides: TGTGCCAGCAGCTTGGCCTGGGCAGGCGCTAATTCACCCCTCCACTTT.

J is TRBJ1-6 and V is TRBV4-2, with a possible D match to TRBD1 (6 bases). Germline loops: CDR1 LGHNA, CDR2 YNFKEQ. Trimming shortened V by 0 bases and J by 8 bases, and 11 bases separated the two germline ends. The CDR3 sequence is 15 residues long. The CDR3 here is CASSQEQGRHSPLHF. CDR3 coding DNA: TGTGCCAGCAGCCAAGAACAGGGAAGGCATTCACCCCTCCACTTT.

This chain connects TRBV12-2 to TRBJ2-5; TRBD2, as called in the table, went unchecked against the DNA. TRBV12-2 is a pseudogene segment. The CDR3 is 15 residues long. CDR3 protein: CASRLHLEVVETQYF. Here the CDR3 DNA reads TGTGCAAGTCGCTTACACCTAGAAGTAGTAGAGACCCAGTACTTC.

CDR3 sequence: CAWSVWGSSTDTQYF. The CDR3 nucleotides read TGTGCCTGGAGTGTATGGGGGAGTAGCACAGATACGCAGTATTTT. This chain connects TRBV30 to TRBJ2-3; either TRBD1 or TRBD2 may fit D (5 bases each). CDR1 GTSNPN and CDR2 SVGIG come from the germline V gene (reference sequence). This CDR3 is 15 amino acids long. V was pared by 0 bases and J by 0 bases, with 10 bases between.

The chain uses TRBV3-1 (or the pseudogene TRBV3-2) and TRBJ2-3, with D uncertain. Trimming pared 0 bases from V and 6 bases from J, leaving 13 bases between. Germline V lookup: CDR1 LGHDT, CDR2 YNNKEL (reference sequence). The CDR3 loop spans 15 amino acids. The CDR3 loop reads CASSQDPRAFDTQYF. CDR3 DNA sequence: TGTGCCAGCAGCCAAGATCCAAGGGCCTTCGATACGCAGTATTTT.

The chain recombines TRBV7-7 with TRBJ2-1; a possible D gene is TRBD2 (6 bases). This CDR3 spans 13 amino acids. V was pared by 5 bases and J by 6 bases, with 11 bases between. Germline assignment: CDR1 SSHAT and CDR2 FNYEAQ (reference sequence). The CDR3 loop reads CASSPNSGNEQFF. In DNA form, the CDR3 reads TGTGCCAGCAGCCCTAATAGCGGCAATGAGCAGTTCTTC.

This sequence joins TRBV5-5 and TRBJ1-4; the D is unclear. The CDR3 has 14 residues. CDR1 and CDR2 (germline): SGHKS, YYEKEE (reference sequence). Trimming shortened V by 4 bases and J by 4 bases, and 11 bases separated the two germline ends. The CDR3 DNA is TGTGCCAGCAGCCTAACCGGCCTTAATGAAAAACTGTTTTTT. Its protein product is CASSLTGLNEKLFF.

Notes on this clone: In the same sample, other DNA sequences code for this CDR3. J is TRBJ1-3 and V is TRBV30; D call uncertain. Trimming removed 0 bases from V and 3 bases from J, with 6 bases in between. Germline values: CDR1 GTSNPN, CDR2 SVGIG (reference sequence). The length of the CDR3 is 13 residues. Here the CDR3 DNA reads TGTGCCTGGAGTGTTCCCGGTGGAAACACCATATATTTT. This sequence encodes CAWSVPGGNTIYF.

The chain is built from TRBV7-2 and TRBJ1-2, with D tentatively TRBD1 (6 bases). CDR1 is SGHTA and CDR2 is FQGNSA in the germline V gene. This CDR3 region has 15 residues. The germline V and J ends were trimmed by 5 bases and 2 bases, with 15 bases remaining between them. Here the CDR3 reads CASSASRGWNYGYTF. CDR3 nucleotides: TGTGCCAGCAGCGCTTCCAGGGGTTGGAACTATGGCTACACCTTC.

The chain links TRBV4-3 to TRBJ2-2; TRBD1 matches 10 bases. Germline V lookup: CDR1 LGHNA, CDR2 YSLEER. The CDR3 spans 16 residues. Unmatched junction bases numbered 8, after V lost 4 bases and J lost 6 bases. CDR3 loop: CASSPRTGGKAGELFF. As DNA, the CDR3 is TGCGCCAGCAGCCCCAGGACAGGGGGTAAGGCCGGGGAGCTGTTTTTT.

The J gene is TRBJ2-7, the V gene TRBV6-5; 7 nucleotides match TRBD2. This CDR3 has 15 residues. Losses at the gene ends were 6 bases for V and 4 bases for J; bases not matched to a gene: 12. The germline CDR1 and CDR2 sequences are MNHEY and SVGAGI. CDR3 sequence (DNA): TGTGCCAGCAGCCTACATGGGACTAACCGTTACGAGCAGTACTTC. Translated, it gives CASSLHGTNRYEQYF.

This clone was counted between two and nine times. The chain links TRBV5-6 to TRBJ1-1; possibly TRBD1 for D (5 bases). The V and J ends lost 0 bases and 1 base respectively, with 13 bases between them. Germline values: CDR1 SGHDT, CDR2 YYEEEE. The CDR3 is 16 residues long. Here the CDR3 DNA reads TGTGCCAGCAGCTTGGATCCGGGACTAGGGAACACTGAAGCTTTCTTT. It is translated as CASSLDPGLGNTEAFF.

This chain links TRBV7-3 with TRBJ1-2, with D unresolved. From germline, CDR1 is SGHTA and CDR2 FQGTGA. Trimming stripped 2 bases from V and 7 bases from J, with 8 bases between. The CDR3 extends over 12 amino acids. The CDR3 coding sequence is TGTGCCAGCAGCTTAGGAGAGGGTGGCTACACCTTC. Translating it yields CASSLGEGGYTF.